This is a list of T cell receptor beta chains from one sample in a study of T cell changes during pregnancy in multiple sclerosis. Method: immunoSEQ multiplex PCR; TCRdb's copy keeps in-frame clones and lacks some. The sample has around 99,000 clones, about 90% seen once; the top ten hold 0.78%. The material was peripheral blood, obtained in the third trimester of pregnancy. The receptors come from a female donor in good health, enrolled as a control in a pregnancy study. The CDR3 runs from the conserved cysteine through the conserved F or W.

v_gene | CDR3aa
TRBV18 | CASSPSRDTEAFF
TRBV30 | CAWTYTRAHTIYF
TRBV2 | CASNRDLGSGYTF
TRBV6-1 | CASSDRGYGYTF
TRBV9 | CASSVVGGAPKETQYF
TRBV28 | CASSLPGQADTEAFF
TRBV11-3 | CASNKQGAPYEQYF
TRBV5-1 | CASSQPGLAENTDTQYF
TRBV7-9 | CASSFNSGNTIYF
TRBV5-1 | CASSFDREGSGANVLTF
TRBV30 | CAWRRGSGANVLTF
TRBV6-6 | CASTGNTEAFF
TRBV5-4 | CASSVESGGSEQYF
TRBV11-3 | CASSLTKGGTDTQYF
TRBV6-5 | CASSSTGEQPQHF
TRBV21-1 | CASSIGQGISNTGELFF
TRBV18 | CASSLTGQGEGPQHF
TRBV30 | CAWTERGTNIQYF
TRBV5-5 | CASSLLQGYQPQHF
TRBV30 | CAWSTGVPEAFF
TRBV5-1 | CASSPGLAGGYNEQFF
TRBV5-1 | CASSVTGGPDTEAFF
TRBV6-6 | CASSWKQGGEQYF
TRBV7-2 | CASSHRVLSDEQYF
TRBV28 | CASSDRTTNYGYTF
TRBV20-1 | CSANNRSTF